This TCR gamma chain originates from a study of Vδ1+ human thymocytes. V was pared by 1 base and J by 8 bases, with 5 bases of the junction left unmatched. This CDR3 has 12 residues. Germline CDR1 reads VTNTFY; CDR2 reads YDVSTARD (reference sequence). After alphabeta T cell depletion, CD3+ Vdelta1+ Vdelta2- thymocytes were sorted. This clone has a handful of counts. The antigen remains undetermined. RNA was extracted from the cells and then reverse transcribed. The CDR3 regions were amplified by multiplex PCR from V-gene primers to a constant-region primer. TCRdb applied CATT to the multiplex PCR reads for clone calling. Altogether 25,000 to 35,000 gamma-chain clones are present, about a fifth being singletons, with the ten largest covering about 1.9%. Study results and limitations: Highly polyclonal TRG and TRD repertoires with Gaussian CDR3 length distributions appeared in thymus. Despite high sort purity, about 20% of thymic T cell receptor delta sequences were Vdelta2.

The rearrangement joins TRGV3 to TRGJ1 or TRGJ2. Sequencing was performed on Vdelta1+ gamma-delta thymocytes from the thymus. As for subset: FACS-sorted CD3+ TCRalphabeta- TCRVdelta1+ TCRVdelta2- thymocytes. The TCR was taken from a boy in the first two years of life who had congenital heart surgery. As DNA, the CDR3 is TGTGCCACCTGGGACAGTCTAGATAAGAAACTCTTT. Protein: CATWDSLDKKLF.